This TCR beta chain was documented in a study of T cell clusters in autoimmune cytopenias. Germline-derived CDR1 and CDR2 are MNHEY and SVGEGT. The CDR3 runs to 14 residues. TRB was amplified from about 260 ng of peripheral blood genomic DNA per sample. One tube held mixed TRB-A and TRB-B primer pools for touch-down PCR. TCRdb reprocessed the multiplex PCR reads and keeps a single row for each CDR3 protein, giving no DNA. The sample's table shows approximately 6,400 distinct CDR3 sequences. Separately, the same data were catalogued under a study of T cell repertoires in aging, cancer and after chemotherapy.

The V gene is TRBV6-2 or TRBV6-3, the J gene TRBJ2-7; with no DNA, the TCRdb D assignment of TRBD1 cannot be verified. The sequence derives from a human donor in good health. Material for sequencing was peripheral blood. The CDR3 loop reads CAIAPPGISYEQYF.